One and the same sample provided the 5 T cell receptor beta chains below, sequenced in a study of long-term antiretroviral therapy in people with HIV. With survey level as its setting, the immunoSEQ assay was v3.0. Some clones are missing from TCRdb's copy, which holds only in-frame ones; the method was immunoSEQ multiplex PCR. The profile covers about 40,000 clones, with around 85% appearing a single time and 4.5% to 6% taken by the ten largest. Sample: unsorted PBMCs, taken 3.1 years after starting antiretroviral therapy. Receptor source: a woman in her forties or fifties with HIV.

The V and J genes are TRBV19 and TRBJ2-6; D remains unclear. V lost 7 bases to trimming and J lost 0 bases, with 10 bases between them. Germline CDR1 and CDR2: LNHDA and SQIVND (reference sequence). The CDR3 covers 15 residues. This chain's CDR3 is CASTMSGSGANVLTF. The CDR3 bases are TGTGCCAGTACCATGTCCGGCTCTGGGGCCAACGTCCTGACTTTC.

V and J are TRBV4-3 and TRBJ2-1; possibly TRBD1 or TRBD2 for D (6 bases each). The CDR3 has 15 amino acids. V was shortened by 0 bases and J by 10 bases, with 16 bases between the two germline ends. Looked up from germline, CDR1 is LGHNA and CDR2 is YSLEER. Here the CDR3 DNA reads TGCGCCAGCAGCCAAGATTATGGTTGGGGGGCGGAGCAGTTCTTC. Translation: CASSQDYGWGAEQFF.

The chain carries TRBV21-1 and TRBJ2-3; the tabulated D call, TRBD2, remains unverified against the DNA. TRBV21-1 counts as a pseudogene. This CDR3 contains 16 residues. The CDR3 coding sequence is TGTGCCAGCAGCAGACCTAGCGGGGGGCCCTGGGATACGCAGTATTTT. Protein: CASSRPSGGPWDTQYF.

A single count supports this clone. The V call is TRBV4-3, the J call TRBJ1-6; D might be TRBD1 (5 bases). The CDR3 totals 15 residues. Germline V CDR1 and CDR2: LGHNA, YSLEER. The germline V and J ends were trimmed by 0 bases and 9 bases, with 12 bases remaining between them. In nucleotides, the CDR3 is TGCGCCAGCAGCCAAGATCAGGGTTCAGGTTCACCCCTCCACTTT. Translation gives CASSQDQGSGSPLHF.

This clone was picked up one time. The chain combines TRBV11-2 with TRBJ2-1, with D possibly TRBD1 on 5 matching bases. With 5 bases removed from V and 1 base from J, the gap between germline ends came to 9 bases. Germline CDR1 reads SGHAT; CDR2 reads FQNNGV. The CDR3 has 14 residues. The CDR3 DNA is TGTGCCAGCAGCAGTGGACAATCCTACAATGAGCAGTTCTTC. Translation: CASSSGQSYNEQFF.